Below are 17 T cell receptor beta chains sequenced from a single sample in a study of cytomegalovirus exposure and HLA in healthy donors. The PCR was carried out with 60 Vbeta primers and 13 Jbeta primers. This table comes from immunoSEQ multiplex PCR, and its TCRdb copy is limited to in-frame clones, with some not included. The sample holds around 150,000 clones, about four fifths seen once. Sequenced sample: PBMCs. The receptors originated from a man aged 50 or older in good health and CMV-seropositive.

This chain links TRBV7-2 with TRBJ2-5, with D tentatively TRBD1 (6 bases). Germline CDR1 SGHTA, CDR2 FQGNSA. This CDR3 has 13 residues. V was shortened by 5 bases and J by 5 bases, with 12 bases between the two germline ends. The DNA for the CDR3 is TGTGCCAGCAGCGCAGGGGCGCGGGAGACCCAGTACTTC. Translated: CASSAGARETQYF.

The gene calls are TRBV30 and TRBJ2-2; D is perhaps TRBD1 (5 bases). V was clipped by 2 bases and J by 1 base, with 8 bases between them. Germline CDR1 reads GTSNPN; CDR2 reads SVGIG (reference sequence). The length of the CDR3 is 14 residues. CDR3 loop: CAWSLTGNTGELFF. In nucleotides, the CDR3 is TGTGCCTGGAGTCTAACAGGGAACACCGGGGAGCTGTTTTTT.

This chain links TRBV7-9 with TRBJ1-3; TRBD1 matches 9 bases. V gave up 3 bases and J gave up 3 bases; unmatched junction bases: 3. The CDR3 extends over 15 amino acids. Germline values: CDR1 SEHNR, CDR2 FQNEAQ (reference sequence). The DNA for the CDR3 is TGTGCCAGCAGCTTTGGGACAGGGATTGGAAACACCATATATTTT. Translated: CASSFGTGIGNTIYF.

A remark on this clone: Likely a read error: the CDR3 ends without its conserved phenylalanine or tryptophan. The CDR3 reads CASSLGQHLAKNIQYL. The CDR3 bases are TGCGCCAGCAGCCTCGGACAGCATCTAGCCAAAAACATTCAGTACCTC. This chain uses TRBV5-1 with TRBJ2-4, with D perhaps TRBD1 (6 bases). The V end was cut by 4 bases, the J end by 0 bases, with 14 bases between. Germline V lookup: CDR1 SGHRS, CDR2 YFSETQ. This CDR3 is 16 amino acids long.

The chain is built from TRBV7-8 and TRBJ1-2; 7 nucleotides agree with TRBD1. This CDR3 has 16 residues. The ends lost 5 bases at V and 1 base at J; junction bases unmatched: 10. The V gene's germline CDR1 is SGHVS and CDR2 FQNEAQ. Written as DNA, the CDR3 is TGTGCCAGCAGCCCGGCTCGGGACAGCTATAACTATGGCTACACCTTC. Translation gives CASSPARDSYNYGYTF. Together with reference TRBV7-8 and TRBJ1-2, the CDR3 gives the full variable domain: GAGVSQSPRYKVAKRGQDVALRCDPISGHVSLFWYQQALGQGPEFLTYFQNEAQLDKSGLPSDRFFAERPEGSVSTLKIQRTQQEDSAVYLCASSPARDSYNYGYTFGSGTRLTVV.

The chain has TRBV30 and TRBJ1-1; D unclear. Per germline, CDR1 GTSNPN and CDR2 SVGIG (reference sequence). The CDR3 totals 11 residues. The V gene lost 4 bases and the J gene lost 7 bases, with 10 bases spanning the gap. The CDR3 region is CAWNDRSEAFF. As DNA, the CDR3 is TGTGCCTGGAATGACCGGAGTGAAGCTTTCTTT.

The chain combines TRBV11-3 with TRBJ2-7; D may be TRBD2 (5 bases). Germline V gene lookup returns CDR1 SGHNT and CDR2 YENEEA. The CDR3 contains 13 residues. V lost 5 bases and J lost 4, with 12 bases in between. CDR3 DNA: TGTGCCAGCAGCAGAGGGATGGGGTACGAGCAGTACTTC. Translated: CASSRGMGYEQYF.

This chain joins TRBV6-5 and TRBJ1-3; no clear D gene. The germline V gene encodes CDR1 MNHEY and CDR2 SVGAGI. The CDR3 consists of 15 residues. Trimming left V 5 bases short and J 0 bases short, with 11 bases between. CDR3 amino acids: CASSLTVSSGNTIYF. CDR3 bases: TGTGCCAGCAGTCTTACAGTAAGCTCTGGAAACACCATATATTTT.

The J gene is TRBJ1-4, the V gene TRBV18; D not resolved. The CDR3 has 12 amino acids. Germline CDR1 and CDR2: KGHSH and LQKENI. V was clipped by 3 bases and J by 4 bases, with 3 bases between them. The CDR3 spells CASSPLNEKLFF. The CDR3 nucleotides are TGTGCCAGCTCACCCCTTAATGAAAAACTGTTTTTT.

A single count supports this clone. This chain's CDR3 is CASSAAGGSFQETQYF. The CDR3 DNA reads TGTGCCAGCAGTGCCGCTGGTGGCAGTTTCCAAGAGACCCAGTACTTC. The rearrangement links TRBV2 to TRBJ2-5; no reliable D call. The germline gives CDR1 SNHLY, CDR2 FYNNEI. This CDR3 region has 16 residues. V gave up 4 bases and J gave up 1 base, with 16 bases separating them.

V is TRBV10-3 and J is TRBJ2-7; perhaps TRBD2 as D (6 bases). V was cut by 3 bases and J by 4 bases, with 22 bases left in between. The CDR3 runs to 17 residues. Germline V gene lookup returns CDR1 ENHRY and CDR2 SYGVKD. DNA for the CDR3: TGTGCCATCAGTGATTCGGGACTCCGCATGGGACCTTACGAGCAGTACTTC. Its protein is CAISDSGLRMGPYEQYF.

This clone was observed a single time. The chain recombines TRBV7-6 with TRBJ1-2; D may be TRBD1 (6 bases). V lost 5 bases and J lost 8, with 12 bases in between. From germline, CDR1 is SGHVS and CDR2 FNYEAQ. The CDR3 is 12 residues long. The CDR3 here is CASSPLQGGYTF. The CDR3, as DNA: TGTGCCAGCAGCCCCCTACAGGGAGGCTACACCTTC.

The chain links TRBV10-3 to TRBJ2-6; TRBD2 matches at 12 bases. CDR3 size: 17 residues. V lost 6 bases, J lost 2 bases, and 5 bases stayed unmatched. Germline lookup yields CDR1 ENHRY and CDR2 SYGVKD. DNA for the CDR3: TGTGCCATCAGAATTGGACTAGCGGGGACTGGGGCCAACGTCCTGACTTTC. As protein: CAIRIGLAGTGANVLTF.

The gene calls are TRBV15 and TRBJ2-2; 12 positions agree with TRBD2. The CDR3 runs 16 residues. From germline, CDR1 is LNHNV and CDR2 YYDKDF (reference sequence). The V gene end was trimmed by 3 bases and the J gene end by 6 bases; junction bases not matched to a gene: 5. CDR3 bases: TGTGCCACCAGCAGGGTCTCTAGCGGGAGGGCCGGGGAGCTGTTTTTT. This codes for CATSRVSSGRAGELFF.

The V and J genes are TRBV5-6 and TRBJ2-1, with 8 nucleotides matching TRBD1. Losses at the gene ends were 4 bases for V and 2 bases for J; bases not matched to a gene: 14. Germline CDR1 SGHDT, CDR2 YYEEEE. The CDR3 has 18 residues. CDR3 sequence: CASSPDRALWGPYNEQFF. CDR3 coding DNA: TGTGCCAGCAGCCCGGACAGGGCTTTGTGGGGACCCTACAATGAGCAGTTCTTC.

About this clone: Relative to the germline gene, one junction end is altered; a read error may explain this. CDR3 sequence (DNA): TGTTCCAGCAGCTTGGGGAGGGTGGCAGATACGCAGTATTTT. Translation: CSSSLGRVADTQYF. The V gene is TRBV7-9, the J gene TRBJ2-3; 7 bases fit TRBD2. The CDR3 is 14 amino acids. Germline CDR1 and CDR2: SEHNR and FQNEAQ (reference sequence).

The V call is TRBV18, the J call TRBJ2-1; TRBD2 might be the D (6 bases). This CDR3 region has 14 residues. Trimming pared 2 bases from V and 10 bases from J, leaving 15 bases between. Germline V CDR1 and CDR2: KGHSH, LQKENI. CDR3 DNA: TGTGCCAGCTCACCAGAAACAGGACTATCGGAGCAGTTCTTC. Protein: CASSPETGLSEQFF.